These 25 T cell receptor beta chains were sequenced from one sample in a study of blood T cells in healthy people across ages. Next came a second PCR, run for about 7 to 12 cycles, which used a sample-barcoded 5' primer along with a J-beta primer mix. In TCRdb, the 5' RACE reads were re-called with MiXCR into one record per CDR3 protein. The data contain about 1.7 million distinct CDR3 sequences, roughly 27% of them singletons. The specimen sequenced was blood. Receptor source: a woman aged 25 to 39 in good health.

In regard to this clonotype: A junction boundary mismatches the germline segment, possibly from a read error. The chain links TRBV29-1 to TRBJ1-2, with no clear D. The V gene's germline CDR1 is SQVTM and CDR2 ANQGSEA. CDR3 length: 13 amino acids. The CDR3 sequence: CSVEDGFNYGYAF. CDR3 DNA sequence: TGCAGCGTTGAAGATGGGTTCAACTATGGCTACGCCTTC.

This clonotype was recorded many times. The V and J genes are TRBV7-7 and TRBJ2-7, with TRBD1 matching 12 bases. The germline V gene encodes CDR1 SSHAT and CDR2 FNYEAQ (reference sequence). The trim removed 5 bases at V and 6 bases at J, leaving 2 bases unmatched. This CDR3 is built from 13 residues. The CDR3 coding sequence is TGTGCCAGCAGCCCGGGACAGGGGGCCGAGCAGTACTTC. This sequence encodes CASSPGQGAEQYF.

The V and J genes are TRBV7-3 and TRBJ1-2; D unresolved. Trimming left V 5 bases short and J 2 bases short, with 9 bases between. Looked up from germline, CDR1 is SGHTA and CDR2 is FQGTGA. There are 13 residues in the CDR3. The CDR3 loop reads CASSPASNYGYTF. In nucleotides, the CDR3 is TGTGCCAGCAGCCCGGCAAGCAACTATGGCTACACCTTC.

This chain connects TRBV10-2 to TRBJ2-2; D might be TRBD1 (6 bases). V lost 6 bases and J 5 bases, leaving 13 bases between the germline ends. This CDR3 contains 14 residues. Germline V gene lookup returns CDR1 WSHSY and CDR2 SAAADI. The CDR3 spells CASRDRLGTGELFF. The CDR3 coding sequence is TGCGCCAGCAGAGACAGGCTTGGGACCGGGGAGCTGTTTTTT.

The table lists this clonotype with many counts. The J gene is TRBJ2-7, the V gene TRBV10-3, with D perhaps matching TRBD1 (6 bases). With 5 bases removed from V and 4 bases from J, the gap between germline ends came to 18 bases. CDR1 and CDR2 (germline): ENHRY, SYGVKD. This CDR3 comprises 15 residues. The CDR3 loop is CAISPGHGYNYEQYF. The CDR3 DNA reads as TGTGCCATCAGTCCGGGACACGGATACAATTACGAGCAGTACTTC.

This clonotype was recorded a few times. The gene calls are TRBV7-9 and TRBJ1-6; possible D gene TRBD1, 5 bases. V was trimmed by 5 bases and J by 11 bases, leaving 19 bases between them. Germline V lookup: CDR1 SEHNR, CDR2 FQNEAQ (reference sequence). This CDR3 region has 15 residues. The CDR3 loop reads CASSPPGPGRAPLHF. DNA for the CDR3: TGTGCCAGCAGCCCACCCGGGCCGGGGCGCGCACCCCTCCACTTT.

For this clonotype: This clone may be a read error of a much larger clone one base away. V usage is TRBV7-9 and J usage is TRBJ2-1; D is unclear. This CDR3 comprises 13 residues. Germline V gives CDR1 SEHNR, CDR2 FQNEAQ (reference sequence). V shed 5 bases and J shed 10 bases, with 15 bases lying between them. The CDR3 is CASSPGQLYEQFF. CDR3 DNA sequence: TGTGCCAGCAGCCCTGGGCAGCTCTACGAGCAGTTCTTC.

The V call is TRBV20-1, the J call TRBJ2-7, with D unclear. Germline values: CDR1 DFQATT, CDR2 SNEGSKA (reference sequence). This CDR3 contains 13 residues. V lost 3 bases and J lost 3, with 12 bases in between. The CDR3 coding sequence is TGCAGTGCTAGTGATCAGTCCAGCTACGAGCAGTACTTC. Translating gives CSASDQSSYEQYF.

This clonotype was counted only a few times. The chain has TRBV4-1 and TRBJ1-1, with D unclear. V gave up 1 base and J gave up 5 bases, with 23 bases separating them. Germline CDR1 is MGHRA and CDR2 is YSYEKL. There are 18 residues in the CDR3. CDR3 sequence reads: CASSQVFSGSPLVTEAFF. The CDR3 DNA reads as TGCGCCAGCAGCCAAGTTTTTTCGGGCAGTCCCTTGGTAACTGAAGCTTTCTTT.

This clonotype was counted at least ten times. The chain couples TRBV4-1 to TRBJ2-7; 7 bases agree with TRBD2. V lost 4 bases and J lost 1; bases outside the gene matches: 4. The CDR3 spans 14 residues. Germline-derived CDR1 and CDR2 are MGHRA and YSYEKL. The CDR3 DNA reads as TGCGCCAGCAGCCCGGGACTAATATCCTACGAGCAGTACTTC. Translated: CASSPGLISYEQYF.

This clonotype showed up just a few times. At one end, the junction sequence differs from germline, possibly due to a read error. V and J are TRBV27 and TRBJ2-7; TRBD1 might be the D (5 bases). The CDR3 consists of 15 residues. CDR1 and CDR2 (germline): MNHEY, SMNVEV (reference sequence). CDR3 coding DNA: TGTGCCAGCAGTTTACGGCAGGGAAGCTCCTACGTGCAGTACTTC. Its protein product is CASSLRQGSSYVQYF.

This clonotype appeared a few times. The chain recombines TRBV30 with TRBJ2-1, with a possible D match to TRBD2 (6 bases). With 8 bases removed from V and 4 bases from J, the gap between germline ends came to 15 bases. CDR1 is GTSNPN, CDR2 SVGIG, per germline (reference sequence). This CDR3 spans 13 amino acids. CDR3 sequence reads: CALNQRAYNEQFF. DNA for the CDR3: TGTGCCCTGAACCAGCGGGCATACAATGAGCAGTTCTTC.

The V gene is TRBV4-2, the J gene TRBJ2-7; 9 bases match TRBD1. The CDR3 covers 14 residues. The ends lost 4 bases at V and 6 bases at J; junction bases unmatched: 7. Looked up from germline, CDR1 is LGHNA and CDR2 is YNFKEQ. CDR3 sequence (DNA): TGTGCCAGCAGCCGACACAACAGGGGGCTCGAGCAGTACTTC. Protein sequence: CASSRHNRGLEQYF.

The genes are TRBV7-9 and TRBJ1-1; 9 nucleotides align to TRBD1. The V gene end was trimmed by 4 bases and the J gene end by 11 bases; junction bases not matched to a gene: 5. Germline V CDR1 and CDR2: SEHNR, FQNEAQ (reference sequence). This CDR3 spans 12 amino acids. CDR3 protein: CASSSGQGTAFF. The CDR3 region has the DNA TGTGCCAGCAGCTCAGGACAGGGGACTGCTTTCTTT.

There are a few counts of this clonotype. This chain joins TRBV13 and TRBJ2-3; maybe TRBD2 (5 bases). The CDR3 length is 16 residues. Germline CDR1 and CDR2: PRHDT and FYEKMQ (reference sequence). V was shortened by 5 bases and J by 1 base, with 16 bases between the two germline ends. Here the CDR3 DNA reads TGTGCCAGCAGCCCTTTCGCGGGTATGGGCACAGATACGCAGTATTTT. Protein sequence: CASSPFAGMGTDTQYF.

Concerning this clonotype: A much bigger clone sits one base away, suggesting this may be a read error. The rearrangement links TRBV10-3 to TRBJ2-7; TRBD2 aligns across 8 bases. The V gene end was trimmed by 7 bases and the J gene end by 6 bases; junction bases not matched to a gene: 14. The CDR3 extends over 15 amino acids. Germline V gives CDR1 ENHRY, CDR2 SYGVKD. The CDR3 reads CAITNNSGIKLEQYF. Here the CDR3 DNA reads TGTGCCATCACGAACAATAGCGGGATCAAACTCGAGCAGTACTTC.

This chain connects TRBV10-3 to TRBJ2-3; 11 bases are shared with TRBD2. The CDR3 is 16 residues long. Looked up from germline, CDR1 is ENHRY and CDR2 is SYGVKD. Trimming took 7 bases from V and 0 from J; bases not matched to a gene: 6. CDR3 in amino acids: CAIKTGTSGSTDTQYF. CDR3 in DNA: TGTGCCATCAAGACCGGGACTAGCGGTAGCACAGATACGCAGTATTTT.

There are a few counts of this clonotype. V is TRBV3-1 and J is TRBJ2-7; D possibly corresponds to TRBD2 (5 bases). The V gene's germline CDR1 is LGHDT and CDR2 YNNKEL (reference sequence). This CDR3 comprises 14 residues. Deletions cut 3 bases from V and 4 bases from J, with 13 bases between. In DNA, the CDR3 is TGTGCCAGCAGCCACTCTAGGACGGGATACGAGCAGTACTTC. This encodes CASSHSRTGYEQYF.

This clonotype was seen more than once but under ten times. The rearrangement joins TRBV3-1 to TRBJ2-1; D gene ambiguous. Trimming pared 0 bases from V and 8 bases from J, leaving 11 bases between. In germline, CDR1 is LGHDT, CDR2 YNNKEL (reference sequence). The CDR3 has 14 residues. The CDR3 nucleotides read TGTGCCAGCAGCCAAGATAGGAGACGTTATGAGCAGTTCTTC. It codes for CASSQDRRRYEQFF.

In the case of this clonotype: Compared with germline, one end of the junction differs, possibly owing to a read error. The V and J genes are TRBV9 and TRBJ2-1; 9 nucleotides line up with TRBD1. The germline CDR1 and CDR2 sequences are SGDLS and YYNGEE. This CDR3 is built from 14 residues. CDR3 region: CASNSGTGTNEQDF. DNA for the CDR3: TGTGCCAGCAACTCTGGGACAGGGACGAACGAGCAGGACTTC.

This clonotype was picked up a small number of times. The rearrangement uses TRBV5-1 and TRBJ2-7; D not certain. Germline-derived CDR1 and CDR2 are SGHRS and YFSETQ. The germline V and J ends were trimmed by 4 bases and 4 bases, with 18 bases remaining between them. This CDR3 region has 15 residues. The CDR3 DNA reads as TGCGCCAGCAGCCCCGATTCGTCCGGCCCTTACGAGCAGTACTTC. Its protein product is CASSPDSSGPYEQYF.

This clonotype is a singleton in its sample. This chain connects TRBV2 to TRBJ2-3; D uncertain. Trimming pared 11 bases from V and 0 bases from J, leaving 15 bases between. This CDR3 contains 14 residues. CDR1 and CDR2 (germline): SNHLY, FYNNEI. CDR3 in DNA: TGTGCCTTTCGGTTTACGGCTAGCACAGATACGCAGTATTTT. This gives the protein CAFRFTASTDTQYF.

This clonotype was found a few times. The genes are TRBV27 and TRBJ1-2, with D unresolved. The V gene lost 0 bases and the J gene lost 5 bases, with 13 bases spanning the gap. This CDR3 contains 15 residues. Germline CDR1 MNHEY, CDR2 SMNVEV (reference sequence). The CDR3 is CASSLSGPSGYGYTF. CDR3 sequence (DNA): TGTGCCAGCAGTTTATCTGGCCCGTCGGGATATGGCTACACCTTC.

This clonotype came up a few times. The rearrangement links TRBV5-1 to TRBJ2-5; a weak D match, TRBD1 (5 bases). This CDR3 is built from 15 residues. Germline V CDR1 and CDR2: SGHRS, YFSETQ. Trimming pared 3 bases from V and 4 bases from J, leaving 16 bases between. For the CDR3, the DNA is TGCGCCAGCAGCTACCTGGACAACGGACGAGAGACCCAGTACTTC. Translation gives CASSYLDNGRETQYF.

The V and J genes are TRBV6-5 and TRBJ1-6; TRBD1 matches at 9 bases. CDR3 size: 15 residues. In germline, CDR1 is MNHEY, CDR2 SVGAGI. V lost 6 bases, J lost 8 bases, and 8 bases stayed unmatched. The CDR3 loop reads CASRTGTGLHSPLHF. CDR3 DNA: TGTGCCAGCAGAACCGGGACAGGGTTGCATTCACCCCTCCACTTT.